This TCR beta chain stems from a study of blood T cell repertoires in COVID-19. Overall study: Sources were T cells, B-cell-depleted T cells, or PBMCs; the material itself was cDNA or gDNA.

The V end lost 1 base, the J end lost 0 bases, and 11 bases lay between the germline ends. This CDR3 has 16 amino acids. CDR1 and CDR2 (germline): MNHEY, SVGAGI. Sequenced by immunoSEQ multiplex PCR; TCRdb stores in-frame clones only, minus some. In the table there are 80,000 to 95,000 clones, 85% of which are singletons. Sequencing was carried out using peripheral blood. The clonotype comes from an elderly man with acute or convalescent COVID-19. The rearrangement uses TRBV6-5 and TRBJ2-3, with D perhaps TRBD2 (5 bases). CDR3 DNA: TGTGCCAGCAGTTACTTAGGACTCAGTAGCACAGATACGCAGTATTTT. The encoded protein is CASSYLGLSSTDTQYF.